What follows are 8 T cell receptor beta chains derived from one specimen sequenced in a study of blood T cell repertoires in COVID-19. TCRdb keeps only in-frame clones here, not all; method: immunoSEQ multiplex PCR. The sample holds about 150,000 clones, approximately 87% seen once. The sample taken for sequencing was PBMCs or T cells enriched from blood (not recorded which). These receptors came from a woman aged 30 to 39 with acute COVID-19.

This clone has ten or more counts. This chain uses TRBV6-2 or TRBV6-3 with TRBJ2-7; 8 nucleotides agree with TRBD2. CDR3 size: 15 residues. CDR1 and CDR2 (germline): MNHEY, SVGEGT. V trimming: 0 bases; J trimming: 2 bases; junction bases outside the gene matches: 3. The CDR3 spells CASSYSAAGAYEQYF. The CDR3, as DNA: TGTGCCAGCAGTTACTCGGCAGCGGGAGCCTACGAGCAGTACTTC.

The V and J genes are TRBV4-1 and TRBJ2-1; 12 bases match TRBD2. This CDR3 is 20 amino acids long. The germline V gene encodes CDR1 MGHRA and CDR2 YSYEKL. The J segment lost 1 base and the V segment lost 2 bases, leaving 12 bases of the junction unmatched. In DNA, the CDR3 is TGCGCCAGCAGCCAATCTCTAGGGCTAGCGGGAGGGGTGTCCTACAATGAGCAGTTCTTC. The encoded protein is CASSQSLGLAGGVSYNEQFF.

The V gene is TRBV19, the J gene TRBJ1-1; D gene unclear. The CDR3 has 13 residues. Germline CDR1 LNHDA, CDR2 SQIVND (reference sequence). V was clipped by 7 bases and J by 0 bases, with 9 bases between them. CDR3 sequence reads: CASTPTVNTEAFF. The CDR3, as DNA: TGTGCCAGTACCCCGACTGTGAACACTGAAGCTTTCTTT.

The rearrangement joins TRBV19 to TRBJ1-4, with D hard to call. Trimming left V 7 bases short and J 0 bases short, with 18 bases between. Germline V gives CDR1 LNHDA, CDR2 SQIVND (reference sequence). CDR3 length: 17 amino acids. The CDR3 region is CASNPTLRQTTNEKLFF. The CDR3 DNA reads as TGTGCCAGTAATCCCACCCTGCGGCAGACAACTAATGAAAAACTGTTTTTT.

The V gene is TRBV7-2, the J gene TRBJ2-6, with 8 bases fitting TRBD2. Germline loops: CDR1 SGHTA, CDR2 FQGNSA. The V and J ends lost 6 bases and 0 bases, in that order; junction bases with no gene match: 7. This CDR3 spans 17 amino acids. The CDR3, as DNA: TGTGCCAGCAGTCCCGGGACTAGGGTCTCTGGGGCCAACGTCCTGACTTTC. This gives the protein CASSPGTRVSGANVLTF.

V is TRBV6-5 and J is TRBJ2-1; tentatively, D is TRBD2 (6 bases). V was trimmed by 2 bases and J by 9 bases, leaving 17 bases between them. Germline V CDR1 and CDR2: MNHEY, SVGAGI. This CDR3 has 15 amino acids. The CDR3 here is CASSYGRGLMGEQFF. The CDR3 region has the DNA TGTGCCAGCAGTTACGGAAGGGGACTCATGGGTGAGCAGTTCTTC.

V and J are TRBV5-1 and TRBJ2-3, with TRBD2 matching over 9 bases. Unmatched junction bases numbered 10, after V lost 3 bases and J lost 2 bases. CDR1 and CDR2 from the germline V gene are SGHRS and YFSETQ. This CDR3 has 17 residues. The CDR3 region is CASSSNAIAGDTDTQYF. The DNA for the CDR3 is TGCGCCAGCAGCTCCAACGCTATAGCGGGAGACACAGATACGCAGTATTTT.

This sequence joins TRBV5-1 and TRBJ2-2, with D possibly being TRBD1 (6 bases). Germline-derived CDR1 and CDR2 are SGHRS and YFSETQ. Trimming shortened V by 1 base and J by 5 bases, and 15 bases separated the two germline ends. The CDR3 sequence is 16 residues long. As DNA, the CDR3 is TGCGCCAGCAGCTTGTGGGGGCCTCAGGGGACCGGGGAGCTGTTTTTT. Residues: CASSLWGPQGTGELFF.